Listed below are T cell receptor beta chains from one sample, sequenced in a study of cytomegalovirus exposure and HLA in healthy donors. Method: immunoSEQ multiplex PCR; TCRdb's copy keeps in-frame clones and lacks some. The sample contains 90,000 to 120,000 clones, about three quarters of which appear only once. Sequenced input: PBMCs. The receptors here all came from a man in his thirties or forties in good health and CMV-seronegative. The CDR3 runs from the conserved cysteine through the conserved F or W. The D gene is left open where the match is weak. Where a row states a size, it is once, few, many or the class of an expanded clone; other rows omit it.

J,D,size,V,DNA,CDR3
TRBJ1-2,NA,NA,TRBV30,TGTGCCTGGAGGCCTCGGGGGGGGACCTCTAACTATGGCTACACCTTC,CAWRPRGGTSNYGYTF
TRBJ2-7,NA,NA,TRBV5-1,TGCGCCAGCAGCGACGACAGGTACGAGCAGTACTTC,CASSDDRYEQYF
TRBJ2-3,NA,NA,TRBV29-1,TGCAGCGTTGACGGGGATGATGCCGCAGATACGCAGTATTTT,CSVDGDDAADTQYF
TRBJ2-7,NA,NA,TRBV5-1,TGCGCCAGCAGCTACCGGGACTCTGGCTACGAGCAGTACTTC,CASSYRDSGYEQYF
TRBJ1-2,NA,NA,TRBV6-1,TGTGCCAGCAGTGAAGCGATAAGAGGAGGCTATGGCCACACCTTC,CASSEAIRGGYGHTF
TRBJ2-7,TRBD2,NA,TRBV5-4,TGTGCAAGCGGGGCTAGCGGCGAGCAGTACTTC,CASGASGEQYF
TRBJ1-1,NA,NA,TRBV19,TGTGCCAGTACCACGGCAGGGATGAACACTGAAGCTTTCTTT,CASTTAGMNTEAFF
TRBJ2-5,TRBD2,NA,TRBV30,TGTGCCTGGAGTGTACTGGGACTAGCGGTTCAAGAGACCCAGTACTTC,CAWSVLGLAVQETQYF
TRBJ2-7,NA,once,TRBV25-1,TGTGCCAGCAGTCGGCCTAGCGACTTCGAGCAGTACTTC,CASSRPSDFEQYF
TRBJ1-4,NA,NA,TRBV10-3,TGTGCCATCAGTGATACAGGGAATGAAAAACTGTTTTTT,CAISDTGNEKLFF
TRBJ2-2,NA,NA,TRBV27,TGTGCCAGCAGTTTAGGGAGGAACGGGAACACCGGGGAGCTGTTTTTT,CASSLGRNGNTGELFF
TRBJ2-7,TRBD2,NA,TRBV19,TGTGCCAGTAGTAAACTAGCGGGAGTTCTAGGCGAGCAGTACTTC,CASSKLAGVLGEQYF
TRBJ1-4,NA,NA,TRBV5-1,TGCGCCAGCAGCTTGGCGGGGGGCCAGGGTGAAAAACTGTTTTTT,CASSLAGGQGEKLFF
TRBJ1-4,NA,NA,TRBV4-2,TGTGCCAGCAGCCAAGAACAAGGGGGTGTAGAAGAAAAACTGTTTTTT,CASSQEQGGVEEKLFF